The 6 T cell receptor beta chains below come from one sample, sequenced in a study of patients and donors after allogeneic stem cell transplantation. TCRdb independently ran MiXCR on the RT-PCR reads; one entry per CDR3 protein. The data show about 87,000 distinct CDR3 sequences, around 5% seen once. Sequenced input: blood, either unsorted or a sorted T cell fraction (not recorded which). These receptor sequences come from a human donor who was either an allogeneic HSCT recipient or a stem cell or donor lymphocyte infusion donor (not recorded which). It is not recorded whose cells these are; they may come from a transplant donor.

This clonotype was seen at least ten times. The chain is built from TRBV20-1 and TRBJ1-5; D ambiguous. Deletions cut 5 bases from V and 4 bases from J, with 21 bases between. This CDR3 spans 16 amino acids. Germline values: CDR1 DFQATT, CDR2 SNEGSKA (reference sequence). The CDR3 DNA reads TGCAGTGCTCGCAAGTTCGCGGAGGGTGGTAATCAGCCCCAGCATTTT. Protein: CSARKFAEGGNQPQHF.

The table lists this clonotype with many counts. The chain recombines TRBV5-1 with TRBJ2-1; 8 bases map to TRBD2. The junction had 5 bases not matched to a gene; V was cut back by 0 bases and J by 9 bases. CDR1 and CDR2 (germline): SGHRS, YFSETQ. The CDR3 is made up of 14 amino acids. The CDR3 sequence is CASSLDGGGIEQFF. CDR3 sequence (DNA): TGCGCCAGCAGCTTGGACGGGGGGGGGATTGAGCAGTTCTTC.

Ten or more counts support this clonotype. This sequence joins TRBV10-3 and TRBJ1-2; no clear D. This CDR3 has 17 amino acids. Deletions cut 2 bases from V and 0 bases from J, with 16 bases between. The germline V gene has CDR1 ENHRY and CDR2 SYGVKD. The CDR3 is CAISEATGHLANYGYTF. The CDR3 region has the DNA TGTGCCATCAGTGAGGCCACCGGGCATCTAGCTAACTATGGCTACACCTTC.

The V and J genes are TRBV5-4 and TRBJ2-1, with 10 bases aligning to TRBD1. From germline, CDR1 is SGHNT and CDR2 YYREEE (reference sequence). J lost 6 bases, V lost 5 bases, and 8 bases had no gene match. The CDR3 extends over 15 amino acids. Here the CDR3 reads CASSRRDRGCNEQFF. CDR3 nucleotides: TGTGCCAGCAGTCGCCGGGACAGGGGCTGCAATGAGCAGTTCTTC.

Many counts were recorded for this clonotype. The chain couples TRBV19 to TRBJ2-1; 7 nucleotides agree with TRBD1. The CDR3 runs to 12 residues. CDR1 and CDR2 (germline): LNHDA, SQIVND (reference sequence). Germline trimming cut 6 bases from V and 9 bases from J; bases unmatched to any gene: 5. The chain's CDR3 is CASSQQGREQFF. CDR3 bases: TGTGCCAGTAGCCAACAGGGGCGTGAGCAGTTCTTC.

This clonotype was counted between two and nine times. The CDR3 region has the DNA TGTGCCAGCAGACGAACTAGGAGTCTTGGGGGGGCCAACGTCCTGACTTTC. It yields the protein CASRRTRSLGGANVLTF. V is TRBV11-2 and J is TRBJ2-6, with D possibly matching TRBD2 (5 bases). This CDR3 contains 17 residues. V lost 6 bases and J lost 4, with 19 bases in between. The germline V gene has CDR1 SGHAT and CDR2 FQNNGV.